Listed below are T cell receptor beta chains from one sample, sequenced in a study of response to subunit inactivated influenza vaccine. TCRdb recomputed calls from the RT-PCR reads with MiXCR, one row per CDR3 protein. The sample yields 500,000 to 600,000 distinct CDR3 sequences, under 15% seen once. Material: PBMCs from blood, obtained about 6 weeks after vaccination. All receptors come from a man aged 45-65 years who received an inactivated influenza vaccine. Both conserved end residues are part of each CDR3. The D gene is left open where the match is weak. Not every row has a clone size; where given, it reads once, few, many or a size class.

length: 14; J: TRBJ2-7; V: TRBV15; D: -; size: few; DNA: TGTGCCACCAGCAGCGGGGACACCCTAGGCGAGCAGTACTTC; CDR3: CATSSGDTLGEQYF
length: 14; J: TRBJ2-1; V: TRBV10-3; D: TRBD1; size: few; DNA: TGTGCCATCAGTGAGTCCGTCGGGACAGGAGAGCAGTTCTTC; CDR3: CAISESVGTGEQFF
length: 15; J: TRBJ2-7; V: TRBV5-1; D: TRBD1; size: few; DNA: TGCGCCAGCAGCCTAACGCCGGGACAGGGCTACGAGCAGTACTTC; CDR3: CASSLTPGQGYEQYF
length: 14; J: TRBJ1-2; V: TRBV20-1; D: TRBD1; size: -; DNA: TGCAGTTCCTACTCGACAGGGTACGGCTATGGCTACACCTTC; CDR3: CSSYSTGYGYGYTF
length: 14; J: TRBJ2-5; V: TRBV7-2; D: -; size: many; DNA: TGTGCCAGCAGCTTAGTTCCGATCCGGGAGACCCAGTACTTC; CDR3: CASSLVPIRETQYF
length: 17; J: TRBJ2-1; V: TRBV7-2; D: TRBD2; size: -; DNA: TGTGCCAGCAGCTTCTCCGGGACTAGCGGCACCTGGAATGAGCAGTTCTTC; CDR3: CASSFSGTSGTWNEQFF
length: 13; J: TRBJ2-3; V: TRBV25-1; D: -; size: few; DNA: TGTGCCAGCAGTGATGCCAGCGAGGATACGCAGTATTTT; CDR3: CASSDASEDTQYF
length: 15; J: TRBJ1-1; V: TRBV9; D: -; size: -; DNA: TGTGCCAGCAGCGCCTATTCAGAGATTCTAACTGAAGCTTTCTTT; CDR3: CASSAYSEILTEAFF
length: 18; J: TRBJ2-5; V: TRBV24-1; D: -; size: few; DNA: TGTGCCACCAGCTCGGGGCTTACGCCAATCGGATACCAAGAGACCCAGTACTTC; CDR3: CATSSGLTPIGYQETQYF
length: 18; J: TRBJ2-2; V: TRBV27; D: TRBD2; size: few; DNA: TGTGCCAGCAGTTTATTCCTCGGTCGGGAGGGAGGCACCGGGGAGCTGTTTTTT; CDR3: CASSLFLGREGGTGELFF
length: 13; J: TRBJ1-2; V: TRBV5-6; D: -; size: many; DNA: TGTGCCAGCAGCTTGGCCAGGAACTATGGCTACACCTTC; CDR3: CASSLARNYGYTF
length: 17; J: TRBJ2-6; V: TRBV20-1; D: TRBD2; size: many; DNA: TGCAGTGCTAGAGGTCGGGGGGAACCCTCTGGGGCCAACGTCCTGACTTTC; CDR3: CSARGRGEPSGANVLTF
length: 11; J: TRBJ2-7; V: TRBV2; D: -; size: -; DNA: TGTGCCAGCGGGCTCTCTAACGAGCAGTACTTC; CDR3: CASGLSNEQYF
length: 12; J: TRBJ1-1; V: TRBV6-5; D: -; size: few; DNA: TGTGCCAGCAGTGCCATGAACACTGAAGCTTTCTTT; CDR3: CASSAMNTEAFF
length: 16; J: TRBJ2-5; V: TRBV24-1; D: -; size: few; DNA: TGTGCCACCAGTGATTTTTCCTCAGGGTTTCAAGAGACCCAGTACTTC; CDR3: CATSDFSSGFQETQYF
length: 15; J: TRBJ2-2; V: TRBV5-5; D: TRBD1; size: few; DNA: TGTGCCAGCAGCTCACAGGGGGCGAACACCGGGGAGCTGTTTTTT; CDR3: CASSSQGANTGELFF